Listed below are T cell receptor beta chains from one sample, sequenced in a study of blood T cell repertoires in COVID-19. The assay was immunoSEQ multiplex PCR, and TCRdb's table has in-frame clones only and misses some. The data hold about 59,000 clones, with 65% to 80% observed a single time. Sequenced sample: peripheral blood. These receptors were taken from a human donor in a cohort sampled during active COVID-19. CDR3s leave out the opening cysteine and the closing phenylalanine or tryptophan. A D gene is named only where the DNA matches it firmly. Not all rows give a size; the values are once, few, many and, for expanded clones, a class.

D,V,size,CDR3
TRBD1,TRBV6-2/TRBV6-3,.,ASSSRQGRQQNEAF
.,TRBV7-3,.,ASSLSGQGETQY
.,TRBV7-9,.,ASSRLIYEQY
TRBD2,TRBV7-2,.,ASSSWTSGTYEQY
.,TRBV12-3/TRBV12-4,.,ASSFNGYEQY
TRBD1,TRBV20-1,.,SAIDRDNEQF
.,TRBV27,medium-sized,ASSLSRTASNQPQH
TRBD1,TRBV29-1,.,SVAGTDNNYGYT
.,TRBV7-2,once,ASSLTRVVDYGYT
TRBD1,TRBV11-3,once,ASSLGDRGRAF
TRBD1,TRBV30,.,AWSAPGQGYNQPQH
.,TRBV5-6,.,ASTTGGQRGTEAF
TRBD1,TRBV19,.,ASNEQGARFGEKLF
TRBD1,TRBV9,.,ASSVSPGTGTTGELF
TRBD2,TRBV6-5,.,ASSYSRLAVTDTQY
TRBD2,TRBV14,.,ASSQGLAGAGTQY
.,TRBV6-2/TRBV6-3,once,ASSYVGSTDTQY
.,TRBV14,.,ASSRRERENTEAF
TRBD1,TRBV10-1,.,ASTGGSSYEQY
.,TRBV5-8,.,ASIGVDASYNEQF
TRBD1,TRBV5-1,.,ASSLEDRDYEQY
TRBD2,TRBV7-9,.,ASSARTSGRTYNEQF
TRBD1,TRBV5-1,once,ASSLGDSMNTEAF
TRBD2,TRBV5-4,few,ASSSLDWDGRETQY
TRBD1,TRBV10-1,.,ASSEPGQANTGELF
.,TRBV5-4,.,ASSPQGPYGYT
.,TRBV19,.,ASSIGYEQY
.,TRBV15,.,ATSRDGGEVTNEKLF
.,TRBV11-2,.,ASASVTQY
.,TRBV5-1,.,ASSLAAGTDTQY
TRBD1,TRBV28,.,ASSQGGGQIHQPQH
.,TRBV5-1,.,ASSPREQETQY
TRBD2,TRBV5-1,.,ASSLASGKETQY
.,TRBV5-1,.,ASKRDNSYEQY
.,TRBV6-2/TRBV6-3,.,ASSLGLTYEQY
.,TRBV5-6,.,ASSLTRAYNSPLH
TRBD1,TRBV12-3/TRBV12-4,once,ASSGDRVDEQY
.,TRBV15,.,ATSSDSVSGAF
TRBD2,TRBV4-3,.,ASSQDLAAYNEQF
TRBD1,TRBV7-2,.,ASSFDRAYEQY
.,TRBV7-2,.,ASSSRREGSGNTIY
.,TRBV12-3/TRBV12-4,.,ASSLLGNTIY
.,TRBV4-3,.,ASSQDRSGYYNEQF
TRBD1,TRBV10-2,.,ASRTTGELYEQY
.,TRBV19,.,ASSIGRADTQY
.,TRBV7-2,.,ASSLNIGDTQY
TRBD1,TRBV6-1,.,ASSGGHLAPTTGTGETQY
TRBD2,TRBV18,.,ASSPPISGRADNEQF
TRBD1,TRBV9,.,ASSERWTGGTEAF
TRBD2,TRBV18,.,ASSPGGRGTGELF
TRBD1,TRBV7-2,many,ASSPRGRGTEVYGYT
TRBD2,TRBV27,few,ASSLSGRETQY
.,TRBV3-1/TRBV3-2,.,ASSQPGGGQY
.,TRBV4-3,.,ASSQARGVLPFGYT
TRBD1,TRBV18,.,ASSRTGDTGELF
TRBD1,TRBV7-6,once,ASSPDGLDRTYEQY
.,TRBV27,.,ASSAVTEKNEKLF
.,TRBV30,.,AWRADYEQY
TRBD1,TRBV6-5,few,ASGGQGDSPLH